These 16 T cell receptor beta chains originate from one sample sequenced in a study of blood T cell repertoires in COVID-19. Measured with immunoSEQ multiplex PCR; TCRdb has only the in-frame clones, and not every one. The table lists roughly 350,000 clones, over 75% of them singletons. Sequencing was carried out using peripheral blood. These receptors all come from a woman aged 50 to 60 with active or convalescent COVID-19.

V usage is TRBV6-5 and J usage is TRBJ2-7, with TRBD2 matching over 13 bases. Germline V lookup: CDR1 MNHEY, CDR2 SVGAGI. The V segment lost 6 bases and the J segment 7 bases; nucleotides outside the gene matches: 9. The CDR3 has 15 residues. Written as DNA, the CDR3 is TGTGCCAGCAGCGGACTAGCGGGGGCTGGGGGTGAGCAGTACTTC. Translation gives CASSGLAGAGGEQYF.

This chain joins TRBV28 and TRBJ1-2; 8 positions match TRBD1. Trimming cost V 5 bases and J 6 bases; bases outside gene matches: 14. This CDR3 is built from 16 residues. From germline, CDR1 is MDHEN and CDR2 SYDVKM. The CDR3 DNA follows: TGTGCCAGCAGTCTTCGGACAGGGCAGGGTCAAGATGGCTACACCTTC. Encoded protein: CASSLRTGQGQDGYTF.

The chain employs TRBV5-1 and TRBJ1-2; D remains ambiguous. The CDR3 loop spans 12 amino acids. V lost 2 bases and J lost 7, with 9 bases in between. Germline V CDR1 and CDR2: SGHRS, YFSETQ. CDR3 DNA: TGCGCCAGCAGCTTTCCAGATCGTGGCTACACCTTC. Protein product: CASSFPDRGYTF. Full variable domain (remainder filled in from reference TRBV5-1 and TRBJ1-2): KAGVTQTPRYLIKTRGQQVTLSCSPISGHRSVSWYQQTPGQGLQFLFEYFSETQRNKGNFPGRFSGRQFSNSRSEMNVSTLELGDSALYLCASSFPDRGYTFGSGTRLTVV.

The rearrangement links TRBV6-6 to TRBJ1-1; 9 bases map to TRBD1. Trimming took 2 bases from V and 4 from J; bases not matched to a gene: 2. This CDR3 is 14 amino acids long. Germline loops: CDR1 MNHNY, CDR2 SVGAGI (reference sequence). The CDR3, as DNA: TGTGCCAGCAGTTACGACAGGGGGGGCACTGAAGCTTTCTTT. Translated, it gives CASSYDRGGTEAFF.

Only one count was recorded for this clone. The chain uses TRBV25-1 and TRBJ2-7; a possible D gene is TRBD1 (5 bases). The CDR3 is made up of 13 amino acids. Looked up from germline, CDR1 is MGHDK and CDR2 is SYGVNS. V lost 4 bases and J lost 5, with 12 bases in between. CDR3 sequence (DNA): TGTGCCAGCAGTGCCCCAGGGCGCGACGAGCAGTACTTC. Translating it yields CASSAPGRDEQYF.

V gene TRBV25-1 combines with J gene TRBJ2-3; 13 bases agree with TRBD2. CDR3 size: 18 residues. Germline assignment: CDR1 MGHDK and CDR2 SYGVNS. Trimming took 5 bases from V and 3 from J; bases not matched to a gene: 11. The CDR3 is CASSRTRTSGRLTDTQYF. Written as DNA, the CDR3 is TGTGCCAGCAGTCGAACCCGGACTAGCGGGAGATTAACAGATACGCAGTATTTT.

J is TRBJ2-7 and V is TRBV18; 7 bases line up with TRBD2. Looked up from germline, CDR1 is KGHSH and CDR2 is LQKENI. The CDR3 extends over 13 amino acids. V lost 4 bases, J lost 6 bases, and 6 bases stayed unmatched. Here the CDR3 reads CASSLRSGGEQYF. The CDR3, as DNA: TGTGCCAGCTCACTACGATCGGGAGGCGAGCAGTACTTC.

CDR3 DNA sequence: TGTGCCAGCAGTTCTCGACCGGGACAGGGAGCAGATACGCAGTATTTT. It encodes CASSSRPGQGADTQYF. The chain combines TRBV27 with TRBJ2-3, with TRBD1 matching 9 bases. From germline, CDR1 is MNHEY and CDR2 SMNVEV (reference sequence). J was trimmed by 4 bases and V by 4 bases; bases with no gene match: 9. The CDR3 spans 16 residues.

V and J are TRBV5-4 and TRBJ2-3, with 14 bases aligning to TRBD2. In germline, CDR1 is SGHNT, CDR2 YYREEE (reference sequence). This CDR3 has 17 residues. Trimming took 5 bases from V and 3 from J; bases not matched to a gene: 8. The CDR3 DNA reads TGTGCCAGCAGTCCGGGACTAGCGGGAGTAGGGACAGATACGCAGTATTTT. It is translated as CASSPGLAGVGTDTQYF.

This clone was seen a single time. V is TRBV18 and J is TRBJ1-1; D ambiguous. This CDR3 comprises 13 residues. V was shortened by 3 bases and J by 4 bases, with 9 bases between the two germline ends. Looked up from germline, CDR1 is KGHSH and CDR2 is LQKENI. CDR3 in DNA: TGTGCCAGCTCACCCCCTATGAGCACTGAAGCTTTCTTT. Translating gives CASSPPMSTEAFF.

The chain couples TRBV28 to TRBJ1-1; D not resolved. V gave up 6 bases and J gave up 2 bases, with 10 bases separating them. The CDR3 has 13 amino acids. Germline CDR1 and CDR2: MDHEN and SYDVKM. Here the CDR3 DNA reads TGTGCCAGCAGCCAGGACTTCAACACTGAAGCTTTCTTT. Residues: CASSQDFNTEAFF.

V is TRBV9 and J is TRBJ2-5; 14 nucleotides agree with TRBD2. The CDR3 length is 23 residues. V trimming: 0 bases; J trimming: 2 bases; junction bases outside the gene matches: 21. Germline V gene lookup returns CDR1 SGDLS and CDR2 YYNGEE. The CDR3, as DNA: TGTGCCAGCAGCGTAGGGACCCAAACCATGGGACTAGCGGGGGTGGCCCTACAAGAGACCCAGTACTTC. It is translated as CASSVGTQTMGLAGVALQETQYF.

The chain links TRBV27 to TRBJ2-7; TRBD1 matches at 8 bases. Germline CDR1 MNHEY, CDR2 SMNVEV (reference sequence). This CDR3 is 14 amino acids long. V dropped 4 bases and J dropped 5; count of bases not matched to a gene: 7. This chain's CDR3 is CASSSWTGSHEQYF. The CDR3 DNA reads TGTGCCAGCAGTTCGTGGACAGGGAGCCACGAGCAGTACTTC.

The rearrangement uses TRBV7-2 and TRBJ1-6; the D is unclear. V was cut by 5 bases and J by 8 bases, with 10 bases left in between. The germline V gene encodes CDR1 SGHTA and CDR2 FQGNSA. The length of the CDR3 is 13 residues. CDR3 amino acids: CASSTLYDSPLHF. CDR3 DNA sequence: TGTGCCAGCAGCACACTATATGATTCACCCCTCCACTTT.

This chain links TRBV3-1 (or the pseudogene TRBV3-2) with TRBJ1-2; 7 nucleotides match TRBD1. CDR3 length equals 14 residues. J was trimmed by 2 bases and V by 1 base; bases with no gene match: 1. Germline CDR1 reads LGHDT; CDR2 reads YNNKEL (reference sequence). Here the CDR3 DNA reads TGTGCCAGCAGCCAAGTGGGACAGAACTATGGCTACACCTTC. Protein product: CASSQVGQNYGYTF.

This sequence joins TRBV10-3 and TRBJ1-1; TRBD1 agrees at 11 bases. The V segment lost 7 bases and the J segment 11 bases; nucleotides outside the gene matches: 9. CDR1 is ENHRY and CDR2 is SYGVKD in the germline V gene. The CDR3 spans 13 residues. This chain's CDR3 is CAIISGTGGPAFF. In DNA form, the CDR3 reads TGTGCCATCATCTCCGGGACAGGGGGTCCCGCTTTCTTT.